The 23 T cell receptor beta chains listed next were all sequenced from one sample in a study of blood T cell repertoires in COVID-19. TCRdb keeps only in-frame clones here, not all; method: immunoSEQ multiplex PCR. Of about 210,000 clones detected, around 84% appear once; the ten largest clones hold under 12%. The sequenced material came from peripheral blood. All receptors come from an elderly woman with COVID-19, enrolled during active disease.

The genes are TRBV7-2 and TRBJ1-5; tentatively, D is TRBD1 (5 bases). Trimming removed 4 bases from V and 3 bases from J, with 16 bases in between. This CDR3 is built from 16 residues. Germline V lookup: CDR1 SGHTA, CDR2 FQGNSA. CDR3 amino acids: CASSSERGIYNQPQHF. Written as DNA, the CDR3 is TGTGCCAGCAGCTCGGAGCGGGGGATCTACAATCAGCCCCAGCATTTT.

The sample holds a few counts of this clone. The chain has TRBV18 and TRBJ1-1; D is possibly TRBD1 (6 bases). V was clipped by 8 bases and J by 2 bases, with 12 bases between them. Germline CDR1 is KGHSH and CDR2 is LQKENI. The CDR3 is 13 residues long. The CDR3, as DNA: TGTGCCAGCCGGACAGACCTTAACACTGAAGCTTTCTTT. Its protein is CASRTDLNTEAFF.

The rearrangement links TRBV5-1 to TRBJ1-5, with TRBD1 as a possible D gene (5 bases). V lost 4 bases to trimming and J lost 5 bases, with 13 bases between them. The CDR3 consists of 14 residues. CDR1 is SGHRS, CDR2 YFSETQ, per germline. Here the CDR3 DNA reads TGCGCCAGCAGCACGCTCGGGGGGGATCAGCCCCAGCATTTT. This codes for CASSTLGGDQPQHF.

The V gene is TRBV7-3, the J gene TRBJ2-3; no definite D call. The V end lost 2 bases, the J end lost 4 bases, and 16 bases lay between the germline ends. This CDR3 has 16 amino acids. The germline V gene has CDR1 SGHTA and CDR2 FQGTGA. The CDR3 loop reads CASSLYPLPQADTQYF. Written as DNA, the CDR3 is TGTGCCAGCAGCTTATACCCTTTACCCCAGGCAGATACGCAGTATTTT.

V usage is TRBV27 and J usage is TRBJ1-1; D possibly corresponds to TRBD1 (6 bases). The CDR3 totals 15 residues. V was clipped by 3 bases and J by 2 bases, with 13 bases between them. From germline, CDR1 is MNHEY and CDR2 SMNVEV (reference sequence). The DNA of the CDR3 is TGTGCCAGCAGTTTCTATAGGACAGCTAACACTGAAGCTTTCTTT. Protein: CASSFYRTANTEAFF.

The chain joins TRBV15 to TRBJ1-6; D might be TRBD1 (6 bases). The CDR3 runs 18 residues. Trimming took off 5 bases at V and 0 bases at J, with 17 bases between the two ends. Germline V gene lookup returns CDR1 LNHNV and CDR2 YYDKDF (reference sequence). CDR3 loop: CATSSQGIPSSYNSPLHF. DNA of the CDR3: TGTGCCACCAGCTCCCAGGGGATCCCTAGCTCCTATAATTCACCCCTCCACTTT.

About this clone: Other DNA sequences in the sample encode the same CDR3. The chain couples TRBV7-8 to TRBJ2-7, with 7 nucleotides matching TRBD2. Germline V gene sequence: CDR1 SGHVS, CDR2 FQNEAQ. The length of the CDR3 is 17 residues. With 1 base clipped from V and 0 bases from J, the junction kept 9 bases outside the gene matches. CDR3 sequence: CASSLEEGGKGSYEQYF. In DNA, the CDR3 is TGTGCCAGCAGCTTAGAGGAGGGAGGGAAGGGCTCCTACGAGCAGTACTTC.

The gene calls are TRBV2 and TRBJ1-2; 10 positions match TRBD1. The CDR3 is 13 amino acids. V was pared by 11 bases and J by 4 bases, with 7 bases of the junction left unmatched. Looked up from germline, CDR1 is SNHLY and CDR2 is FYNNEI. The CDR3 loop reads CARTGTGVYGYTF. The DNA of the CDR3 is TGTGCCCGCACCGGGACAGGGGTCTATGGCTACACCTTC.

This clone was observed once. The J gene is TRBJ2-7, the V gene TRBV6-5; 9 bases agree with TRBD1. CDR1 and CDR2 from the germline V gene are MNHEY and SVGAGI. After removal of 6 bases from V and 2 bases from J, the junction contained 5 bases not matched to a gene. This CDR3 region has 14 residues. The CDR3 protein is CASRGQGLAYEQYF. DNA of the CDR3: TGTGCCAGCAGGGGACAGGGACTCGCCTACGAGCAGTACTTC.

The rearrangement links TRBV4-2 to TRBJ1-2; no clear D. Germline V gene lookup returns CDR1 LGHNA and CDR2 YNFKEQ. Between the trimmed V and J ends, which lost 1 base and 2 bases, there was a span of 5 bases. The CDR3 length is 13 residues. The CDR3 bases are TGTGCCAGCAGCCAAGTAGAAAACTATGGCTACACCTTC. This sequence encodes CASSQVENYGYTF.

The chain uses TRBV7-2 and TRBJ1-4; D not certain. Per germline, CDR1 SGHTA and CDR2 FQGNSA. V was trimmed by 5 bases and J by 8 bases, leaving 15 bases between them. This CDR3 is built from 14 residues. The CDR3 spells CASSRELRGEKLFF. CDR3 DNA: TGTGCCAGCAGCCGGGAGCTAAGAGGGGAAAAACTGTTTTTT.

This clone was recorded only once. CDR3 protein: CSAGEGGYTF. CDR3 DNA sequence: TGCAGCGCGGGGGAGGGTGGCTACACCTTC. The chain recombines TRBV29-1 with TRBJ1-2, with a tentative D call TRBD1 (5 bases). The V end lost 7 bases, the J end lost 7 bases, and 10 bases lay between the germline ends. CDR3 length: 10 amino acids. Germline CDR1 and CDR2: SQVTM and ANQGSEA.

V is TRBV3-1 (or the pseudogene TRBV3-2) and J is TRBJ2-5, with TRBD2 identical over 8 bases. V shed 4 bases and J 4 bases; nucleotides not matched to a gene: 14. The germline CDR1 and CDR2 sequences are LGHDT and YNNKEL (reference sequence). The CDR3 extends over 17 amino acids. DNA of the CDR3: TGTGCCAGCAGCCGTCTTCGAGCGGGGGCCCTTGGAGAGACCCAGTACTTC. Its protein is CASSRLRAGALGETQYF.

This chain links TRBV18 with TRBJ2-7; D remains ambiguous. Germline-derived CDR1 and CDR2 are KGHSH and LQKENI. The CDR3 runs 14 residues. V lost 2 bases and J lost 2, with 10 bases in between. The CDR3 DNA reads as TGTGCCAGCTCACCAAGGCCCGACACCTACGAGCAGTACGTC. This encodes CASSPRPDTYEQYV.

The chain recombines TRBV9 with TRBJ2-5, with 11 bases aligning to TRBD2. The CDR3 spans 15 residues. Trimming removed 0 bases from V and 3 bases from J; junction bases left unmatched: 1. CDR1 is SGDLS and CDR2 is YYNGEE in the germline V gene. This CDR3 reads CASSVVLAGEETQYF. The CDR3 bases are TGTGCCAGCAGCGTAGTACTAGCGGGGGAAGAGACCCAGTACTTC.

J is TRBJ2-1 and V is TRBV7-2, with a possible D match to TRBD2 (5 bases). Trimming removed 4 bases from V and 4 bases from J, with 8 bases in between. In germline, CDR1 is SGHTA, CDR2 FQGNSA. The CDR3 extends over 13 amino acids. In nucleotides, the CDR3 is TGTGCCAGCAGCTCCGGGGTATACAATGAGCAGTTCTTC. It is translated as CASSSGVYNEQFF.

This sequence joins TRBV27 and TRBJ2-5; D is unresolved. Germline CDR1 is MNHEY and CDR2 is SMNVEV (reference sequence). The CDR3 runs 12 residues. V lost 5 bases to trimming and J lost 9 bases, with 13 bases between them. As DNA, the CDR3 is TGTGCCAGCAGTCCCCGAGTTATTGCCCAGTACTTC. Its protein product is CASSPRVIAQYF.

The chain employs TRBV10-3 and TRBJ2-1; 12 bases line up with TRBD2. Germline CDR1 is ENHRY and CDR2 is SYGVKD. V trimming: 9 bases; J trimming: 10 bases; junction bases outside the gene matches: 7. The CDR3 has 13 residues. CDR3 sequence reads: CAMASGGAVEQFF. The CDR3 DNA sequence: TGTGCCATGGCTAGCGGGGGGGCCGTAGAGCAGTTCTTC.

The V and J genes are TRBV5-1 and TRBJ2-1; 8 bases fit TRBD2. Germline V lookup: CDR1 SGHRS, CDR2 YFSETQ. Trimming at V came to 2 bases and at J to 7 bases, leaving 5 bases not matched to a gene. CDR3 size: 14 residues. The CDR3 sequence: CASSFAGGWNEQFF. CDR3 bases: TGCGCCAGCAGCTTTGCGGGGGGTTGGAATGAGCAGTTCTTC.

The V gene is TRBV19, the J gene TRBJ1-6, with TRBD1 matching over 7 bases. The CDR3 is made up of 14 amino acids. Germline CDR1 LNHDA, CDR2 SQIVND (reference sequence). With V trimmed by 4 bases and J by 7 bases, 4 bases remained unmatched. CDR3: CASSTGTANSPLHF. The CDR3 DNA follows: TGTGCCAGTAGTACCGGGACAGCCAATTCACCCCTCCACTTT.

This clone appeared once. The chain links TRBV18 to TRBJ1-2; TRBD1 is a possible D gene (6 bases). Germline V CDR1 and CDR2: KGHSH, LQKENI. The CDR3 covers 13 residues. Trimming shortened V by 5 bases and J by 4 bases, and 11 bases separated the two germline ends. CDR3 region: CASSEDSSYGYTF. In DNA form, the CDR3 reads TGTGCCAGCTCAGAGGACAGTTCCTATGGCTACACCTTC.

The chain carries TRBV18 and TRBJ2-3, with a tentative D call TRBD2 (6 bases). The germline V gene has CDR1 KGHSH and CDR2 LQKENI. V shed 3 bases and J shed 1 base, with 14 bases lying between them. The CDR3 has 16 amino acids. DNA for the CDR3: TGTGCCAGCTCACCGAGTAGACTAGAACGCACAGATACGCAGTATTTT. This gives the protein CASSPSRLERTDTQYF. Based on the CDR3 plus reference TRBV18 and TRBJ2-3, the full variable domain is NAGVMQNPRHLVRRRGQEARLRCSPMKGHSHVYWYRQLPEEGLKFMVYLQKENIIDESGMPKERFSAEFPKEGPSILRIQQVVRGDSAAYFCASSPSRLERTDTQYFGPGTRLTVL.

The V call is TRBV10-3, the J call TRBJ2-3; 7 nucleotides line up with TRBD1. The CDR3 is made up of 14 amino acids. Trimming at V came to 6 bases and at J to 3 bases, leaving 6 bases not matched to a gene. The germline V gene has CDR1 ENHRY and CDR2 SYGVKD. The CDR3 DNA sequence: TGTGCCATCAGACCGACAGGGCCGACAGATACGCAGTATTTT. Protein product: CAIRPTGPTDTQYF.